This T cell receptor (beta chain) was documented in a study of blood T cell repertoires in COVID-19. Assay: immunoSEQ multiplex PCR; the TCRdb copy retains only in-frame clones and omits some. The sample holds 200,000 to 300,000 clones, 80% to 85% seen once. Trimming shortened V by 0 bases and J by 7 bases, and 10 bases separated the two germline ends. CDR1 is SGHNT and CDR2 is YYREEE in the germline V gene (reference sequence). The CDR3 is made up of 13 amino acids. The sequence was obtained from a man between 60 and 75 years old with acute or convalescent COVID-19. The rearrangement links TRBV5-4 to TRBJ2-5; D possibly corresponds to TRBD2 (5 bases). The material sequenced was peripheral blood. For the CDR3, the DNA is TGTGCCAGCAGCTTGGCTAGCCCGGCGACCCAGTACTTC. Its protein product is CASSLASPATQYF.